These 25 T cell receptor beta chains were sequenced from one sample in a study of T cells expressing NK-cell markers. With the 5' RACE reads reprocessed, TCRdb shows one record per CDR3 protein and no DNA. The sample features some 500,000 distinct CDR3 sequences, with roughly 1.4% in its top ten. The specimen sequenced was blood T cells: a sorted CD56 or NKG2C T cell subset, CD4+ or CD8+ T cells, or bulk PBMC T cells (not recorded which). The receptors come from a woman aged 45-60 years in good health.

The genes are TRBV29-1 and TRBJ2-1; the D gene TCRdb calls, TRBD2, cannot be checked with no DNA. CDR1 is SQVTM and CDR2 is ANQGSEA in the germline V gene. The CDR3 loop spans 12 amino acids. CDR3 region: CSGSKAGGRQFF.

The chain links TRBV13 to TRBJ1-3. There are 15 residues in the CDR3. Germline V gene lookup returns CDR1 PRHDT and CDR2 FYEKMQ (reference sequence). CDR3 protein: CASSLVGSSGNTIYF.

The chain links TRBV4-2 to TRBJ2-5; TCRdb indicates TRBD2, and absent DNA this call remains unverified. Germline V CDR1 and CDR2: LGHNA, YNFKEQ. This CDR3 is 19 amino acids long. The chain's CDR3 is CASSPGTSGRAEEQETQYF.

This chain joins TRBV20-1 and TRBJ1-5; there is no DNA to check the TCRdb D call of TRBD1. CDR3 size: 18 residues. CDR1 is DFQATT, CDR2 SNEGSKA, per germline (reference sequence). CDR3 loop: CSASSGQGNLWSNQPQHF.

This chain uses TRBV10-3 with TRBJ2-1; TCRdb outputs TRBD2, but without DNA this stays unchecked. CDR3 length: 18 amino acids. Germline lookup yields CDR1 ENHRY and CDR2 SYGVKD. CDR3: CAISEGTSESRSYNEQFF.

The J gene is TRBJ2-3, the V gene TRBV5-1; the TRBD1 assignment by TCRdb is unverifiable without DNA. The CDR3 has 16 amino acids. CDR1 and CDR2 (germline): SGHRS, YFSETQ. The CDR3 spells CASSSKGGLSTDTQYF.

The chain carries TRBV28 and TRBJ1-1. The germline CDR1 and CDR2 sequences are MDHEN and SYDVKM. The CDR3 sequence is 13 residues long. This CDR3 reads CASSPPRSYEAFF. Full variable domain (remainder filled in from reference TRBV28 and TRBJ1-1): DVKVTQSSRYLVKRTGEKVFLECVQDMDHENMFWYRQDPGLGLRLIYFSYDVKMKEKGDIPEGYSVSREKKERFSLILESASTNQTSMYLCASSPPRSYEAFFGQGTRLTVV.

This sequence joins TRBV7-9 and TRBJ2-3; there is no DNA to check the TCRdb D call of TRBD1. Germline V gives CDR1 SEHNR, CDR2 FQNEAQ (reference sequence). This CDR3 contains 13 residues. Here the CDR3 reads CASSGGQGYSQYF.

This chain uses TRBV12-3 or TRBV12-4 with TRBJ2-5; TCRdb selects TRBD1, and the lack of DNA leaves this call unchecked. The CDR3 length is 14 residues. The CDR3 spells CASRTLTAKETQYF.

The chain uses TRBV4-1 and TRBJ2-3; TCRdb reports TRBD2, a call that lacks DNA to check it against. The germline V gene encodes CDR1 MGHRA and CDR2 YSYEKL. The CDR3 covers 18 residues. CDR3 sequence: CASSQLGGGKFSTDTQYF.

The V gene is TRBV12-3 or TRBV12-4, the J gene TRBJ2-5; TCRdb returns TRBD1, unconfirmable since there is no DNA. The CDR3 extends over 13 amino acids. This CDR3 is CASSPQVTRTQYF.

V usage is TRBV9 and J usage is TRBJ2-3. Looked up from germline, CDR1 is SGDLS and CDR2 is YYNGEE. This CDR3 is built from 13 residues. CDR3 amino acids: CASSNRGADTQYF.

The CDR3 loop reads CASSPPAFRPYEQYF. This chain links TRBV2 with TRBJ2-7; as DNA is missing, the TRBD1 call by TCRdb cannot be tested. This CDR3 is built from 15 residues. CDR1 and CDR2 from the germline V gene are SNHLY and FYNNEI.

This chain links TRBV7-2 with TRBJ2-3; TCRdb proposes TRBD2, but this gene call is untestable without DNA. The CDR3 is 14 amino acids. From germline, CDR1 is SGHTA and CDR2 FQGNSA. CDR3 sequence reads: CASSRRGFADTQYF.

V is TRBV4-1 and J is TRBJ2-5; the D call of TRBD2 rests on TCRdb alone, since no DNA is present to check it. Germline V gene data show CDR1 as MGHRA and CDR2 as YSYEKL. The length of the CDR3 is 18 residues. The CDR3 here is CASSQEALLLANQETQYF.

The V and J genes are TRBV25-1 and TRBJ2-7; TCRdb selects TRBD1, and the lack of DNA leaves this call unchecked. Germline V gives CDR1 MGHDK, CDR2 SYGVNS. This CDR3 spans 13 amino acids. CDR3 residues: CASSELPGIEQYF.

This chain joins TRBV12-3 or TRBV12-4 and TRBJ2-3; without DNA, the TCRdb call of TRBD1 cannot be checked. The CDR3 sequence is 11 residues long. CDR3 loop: CATALKDTQYF.

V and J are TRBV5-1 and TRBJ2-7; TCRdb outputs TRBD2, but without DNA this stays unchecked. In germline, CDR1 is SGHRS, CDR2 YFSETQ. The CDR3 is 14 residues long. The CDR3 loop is CASSSAGGTREQYF.

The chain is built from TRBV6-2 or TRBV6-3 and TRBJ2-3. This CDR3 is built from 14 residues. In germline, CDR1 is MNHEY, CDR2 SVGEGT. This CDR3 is CASSQASRSNTQYF.

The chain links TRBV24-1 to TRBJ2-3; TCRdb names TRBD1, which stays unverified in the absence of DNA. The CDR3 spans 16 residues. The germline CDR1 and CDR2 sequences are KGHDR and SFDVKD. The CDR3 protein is CATSGTGPRDIDTQYF.

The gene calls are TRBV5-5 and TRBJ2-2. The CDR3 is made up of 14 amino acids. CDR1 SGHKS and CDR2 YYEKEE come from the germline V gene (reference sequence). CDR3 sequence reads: CASSLLAGTGELFF.

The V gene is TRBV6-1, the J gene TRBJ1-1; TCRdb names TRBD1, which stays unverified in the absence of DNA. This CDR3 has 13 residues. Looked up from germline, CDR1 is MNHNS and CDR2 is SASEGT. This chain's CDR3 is CASSTRTGFRAFF.

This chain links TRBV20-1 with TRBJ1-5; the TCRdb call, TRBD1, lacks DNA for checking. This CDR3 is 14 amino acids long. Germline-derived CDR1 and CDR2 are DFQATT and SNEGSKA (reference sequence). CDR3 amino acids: CSASPDSLNQPQHF.

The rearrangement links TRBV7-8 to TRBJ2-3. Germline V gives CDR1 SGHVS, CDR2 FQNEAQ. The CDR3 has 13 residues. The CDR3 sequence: CASSQRKSDTQYF.

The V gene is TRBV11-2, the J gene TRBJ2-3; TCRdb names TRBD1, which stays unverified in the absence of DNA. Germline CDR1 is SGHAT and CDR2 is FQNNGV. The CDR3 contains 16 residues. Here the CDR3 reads CASSTQTGSLSDTQYF.